This TCR beta chain emerged from a study of T cell responses to AZD1222 COVID-19 vaccine. Data came from immunoSEQ multiplex PCR; TCRdb stores just in-frame clones and leaves some out. The data show approximately 140,000 clones, under 95% seen once. This CDR3 comprises 14 residues. The V gene end was trimmed by 5 bases and the J gene end by 6 bases; junction bases not matched to a gene: 6. The V gene's germline CDR1 is SNHLY and CDR2 FYNNEI. Sequenced here: peripheral blood, sampled 28 days after the second AZD1222 dose. The source is an adult who received the AZD1222 COVID-19 vaccine. This chain joins TRBV2 and TRBJ1-5; 8 positions agree with TRBD1. The CDR3 spells CASSRGQGGQPQHF. In DNA, the CDR3 is TGTGCCAGCAGTCGTGGACAGGGTGGTCAGCCCCAGCATTTT.